The 9 T cell receptor beta chains below all came from one sample that was sequenced in a study of T cell repertoires in cytomegalovirus infection. Each CDR3 protein gets one entry after TCRdb re-called the reads with MiXCR. The data show 600,000 to 800,000 distinct CDR3 sequences, approximately 24% seen once. Sequencing was carried out using CD8+ T cells from PBMCs. The receptors were sampled from a human donor in good health (CMV status not recorded). Some clones in this sample may be carry-over from other donors' samples.

This clonotype showed up just once. V gene TRBV12-3 or TRBV12-4 combines with J gene TRBJ2-2; D is undetermined. CDR3 size: 13 residues. Trimming removed 3 bases at V and 6 bases at J, with 8 bases between. CDR3 amino acids: CASSLSRPGELFF. For the CDR3, the DNA is TGTGCCAGCAGTTTGAGCCGGCCCGGGGAGCTGTTTTTT.

The rearrangement joins TRBV10-3 to TRBJ1-5; D unresolved. The V gene lost 0 bases and the J gene lost 6 bases, with 3 bases spanning the gap. This CDR3 is built from 12 residues. Germline loops: CDR1 ENHRY, CDR2 SYGVKD. CDR3 DNA: TGTGCCATCAGTGAGTCGAGTCAGCCCCAGCATTTT. Encoded protein: CAISESSQPQHF.

Only a few counts were recorded for this clonotype. J is TRBJ2-3 and V is TRBV6-2 or TRBV6-3, with 9 bases that match TRBD1. The CDR3 sequence is 17 residues long. V shed 1 base and J 6 bases; nucleotides not matched to a gene: 11. Germline CDR1 reads MNHEY; CDR2 reads SVGEGT. The CDR3 region has the DNA TGTGCCAGCAGTTACTTGGGTAGGACAGGGGTGGTTGATACGCAGTATTTT. Residues: CASSYLGRTGVVDTQYF.

To note about this clonotype: This may arise from a read error, as a much more abundant clone is one base away. This chain connects TRBV7-6 to TRBJ1-1; D is unresolved. Trimming stripped 8 bases from V and 4 bases from J, with 11 bases between. CDR1 is SGHVS and CDR2 is FNYEAQ in the germline V gene. This CDR3 comprises 12 residues. Here the CDR3 reads CASGPMGTEAFF. CDR3 DNA sequence: TGTGCCAGCGGCCCCATGGGCACTGAAGCTTTCTTT.

This chain uses TRBV6-5 with TRBJ2-4; D is perhaps TRBD2 (5 bases). The CDR3 totals 16 residues. V was clipped by 6 bases and J by 2 bases, with 17 bases between them. Germline CDR1 is MNHEY and CDR2 is SVGAGI. The CDR3 spells CASRRSSYGTKNIQYF. CDR3 coding DNA: TGTGCCAGCAGACGTTCTAGCTATGGAACCAAAAACATTCAGTACTTC.

Worth noting for this clonotype: A much bigger clone sits one base away, suggesting this may be a read error. The chain combines TRBV19 with TRBJ1-2; TRBD1 is a possible D gene (6 bases). The CDR3 is 13 amino acids. The germline V gene encodes CDR1 LNHDA and CDR2 SQIVND (reference sequence). CDR3 loop: CVSHRDILYGYTF. CDR3 DNA sequence: TGTGTCAGTCACCGGGACATCCTCTATGGCTACACCTTC.

This chain uses TRBV7-9 with TRBJ2-5; 14 bases are shared with TRBD2. Germline loops: CDR1 SEHNR, CDR2 FQNEAQ (reference sequence). This CDR3 has 17 residues. The trim removed 3 bases at V and 1 base at J, leaving 4 bases unmatched. CDR3 amino acids: CASSFPGTSGGQETQYF. The CDR3 coding sequence is TGTGCCAGCAGCTTCCCCGGGACTAGCGGGGGCCAAGAGACCCAGTACTTC.

This chain uses TRBV6-5 with TRBJ1-2, with no clear D. The ends were cut back, 0 bases at V and 8 bases at J, with 16 bases in the middle. Germline V gives CDR1 MNHEY, CDR2 SVGAGI. This CDR3 contains 15 residues. The CDR3 DNA follows: TGTGCCAGCAGTTACTCGAGATCTGGGCGCCGAGGCTACACCTTC. Translating it yields CASSYSRSGRRGYTF.

There are a few counts of this clonotype. The chain carries TRBV7-8 and TRBJ2-1, with TRBD2 matching over 10 bases. This CDR3 comprises 15 residues. J was trimmed by 2 bases and V by 5 bases; bases with no gene match: 3. Germline V gene sequence: CDR1 SGHVS, CDR2 FQNEAQ. CDR3 protein: CASSVTSGAYNEQFF. CDR3 nucleotides: TGTGCCAGCAGCGTTACTAGCGGGGCCTACAATGAGCAGTTCTTC.